This section outlines one T cell receptor (beta chain) sequence together with its context. Its specificity is not known. Use of 60 Vbeta and 13 Jbeta primers characterized the PCR. Clones were read by immunoSEQ multiplex PCR, and TCRdb kept only the in-frame ones, dropping some. The data contain about 200,000 clones, roughly four fifths of them seen just once; the ten biggest clones take up roughly 2.5%. These data belong to a study of cytomegalovirus exposure and HLA in healthy donors. Whole-study results and caveats: More clonal expansion characterized HLA-associated TCR beta chains than equally common others in a later analysis. Earlier findings revealed that most TCR beta V segments proved productive either about 87% or about 30% of the time. Beyond CMV serostatus, there was no information to go on about immune exposure.

V was pared by 6 bases and J by 3 bases, with 3 bases of the junction left unmatched. The CDR3 runs 14 residues. Germline V gene sequence: CDR1 ENHRY, CDR2 SYGVKD. The TCR comes from a woman aged 35 to 49 in good health and CMV-seronegative. Sequenced input: PBMCs. The chain uses TRBV10-3 and TRBJ2-3; 10 bases are shared with TRBD1. The CDR3 loop reads CAIRGGQGTDTQYF. Here the CDR3 DNA reads TGTGCCATCAGGGGGGGACAGGGGACAGATACGCAGTATTTT.